This is a list of T cell receptor beta chains from one sample in a study of CD8+CD57+ T cells in acquired aplastic anemia. TCRdb passed the reads through MiXCR, listing each CDR3 protein once. Here the sample spans about 180,000 distinct CDR3 sequences, 46% being singletons. The sample taken for sequencing was sorted CD4+, CD8+, or CD8+CD57+ T cells (not recorded which) from PBMCs. The receptors here all came from a human donor in good health. Both conserved end residues are part of each CDR3. D genes are given only for firm matches. Some rows have no size entry. The others give once, few or many, or a class for an expanded clone.

CDR3nt	CDR3aa	d_gene	j_gene	v_gene	abundance
TGTGCCAGCAGTGCTAGAGACAGGGAGAACACTGAAGCTTTCTTT	CASSARDRENTEAFF	TRBD1	TRBJ1-1	TRBV25-1	-
TGTGCCAGCAGTACCCTCCAGACAGGGGTCAGTGGCTACACCTTC	CASSTLQTGVSGYTF	TRBD1	TRBJ1-2	TRBV28	few
TGTGCCAGCAGCGAGGGGGGGGCTGAGACCCAGTACTTC	CASSEGGAETQYF	-	TRBJ2-5	TRBV7-9	-
TGTGCCAGCAGCCCGACTAGCTCCTACGAGCAGTACTTC	CASSPTSSYEQYF	-	TRBJ2-7	TRBV7-2	few
TGTGCCATCCGGGGCAGATACAATGAGCAGTTCTTC	CAIRGRYNEQFF	-	TRBJ2-1	TRBV2	-
TGTGCCAGCAGCTTAAGTGGGAGAAGGCGCGGTGAGCAGTTCTTC	CASSLSGRRRGEQFF	-	TRBJ2-1	TRBV7-3	many
TGTGCCACCAGCGTTGGTATCAGTCAGGCAGATACGCAGTATTTT	CATSVGISQADTQYF	-	TRBJ2-3	TRBV24-1	few
TGTGCCAGCAGCTTCCTAGAGCGGGAGGGCATAATCACAGATACGCAGTATTTT	CASSFLEREGIITDTQYF	TRBD2	TRBJ2-3	TRBV13	-
TGTGCCACCGGTGATTCAGATGCAACTAATGAAAAGCTGTTTTTT	CATGDSDATNEKLFF	-	TRBJ1-4	TRBV24-1	few
TGTGCCAGCAGCCGACAGAAAGAGACCCAGTACTTC	CASSRQKETQYF	-	TRBJ2-5	TRBV2	-
TGCAGTGCTATCGCCCTGACGCTAGCGGACAATGAGCAGTTCTTC	CSAIALTLADNEQFF	TRBD2	TRBJ2-1	TRBV20-1	-
TGTGCCATCAAAGGGACTAGCGGTTCGAACACCGGGGAGCTGTTTTTT	CAIKGTSGSNTGELFF	TRBD2	TRBJ2-2	TRBV10-3	many
TGCAGTGCTAGCCACGGAGCCAATCAGCCCCAGCATTTT	CSASHGANQPQHF	-	TRBJ1-5	TRBV20-1	-
TGCAGCGTCCTCAGGACTAGCACACCCTACGAGCAGTACTTC	CSVLRTSTPYEQYF	TRBD2	TRBJ2-7	TRBV29-1	-
TGTGCCACCAGCAACAGGAACTACGAGCAGTACTTC	CATSNRNYEQYF	-	TRBJ2-7	TRBV15	few
TGTGCCAGCAGAACGACAGGGACTAATGAAAAACTGTTTTTT	CASRTTGTNEKLFF	TRBD1	TRBJ1-4	TRBV6-1	many
TGTGCCAGCAGTGCAGACATAAACTATGGCTACACCTTC	CASSADINYGYTF	-	TRBJ1-2	TRBV2	many
TGTGCCAGCAGCACCCAATCCACAGGGGATCGCTATGGCTACACCTTC	CASSTQSTGDRYGYTF	TRBD1	TRBJ1-2	TRBV7-9	many
TGCGCCAGCCTCGGGCTTCGGGAGACCCAGTACTTC	CASLGLRETQYF	-	TRBJ2-5	TRBV10-2	-
TGTGCCAGCAGTGAGAGGACCGCAATTCAGTACTTC	CASSERTAIQYF	-	TRBJ2-4	TRBV2	-
TGTGCCAGCTCACCACAGGGACTAGCGGGAGTCCCTGACAATGAGCAGTTCTTC	CASSPQGLAGVPDNEQFF	TRBD2	TRBJ2-1	TRBV18	-
TGCGCCACTAGAACTTCAGGGTCTGGAAACACCATATATTTT	CATRTSGSGNTIYF	-	TRBJ1-3	TRBV10-2	many
TGTGCCACCAGCAGAGTAGGCAGCGAGCAGTACTTC	CATSRVGSEQYF	-	TRBJ2-7	TRBV15	-
TGTGCCAGCAGCCCAACTAATGAAAAACTGTTTTTT	CASSPTNEKLFF	-	TRBJ1-4	TRBV4-2	many
TGTGCCAGCGCTAGGTCAAACTACTACGAGCAGTACTTC	CASARSNYYEQYF	-	TRBJ2-7	TRBV7-8	few
TGCGCCAGCAGCTTGGTTAGGACTAGCCATTCTCCCTACAATGAGCAGTTCTTC	CASSLVRTSHSPYNEQFF	TRBD2	TRBJ2-1	TRBV5-1	-
TGTGCCAGCAGTGAAGGGGCGGCGGCGACAGTCCTACGGGGGGATGAAAAACTGTTTTTT	CASSEGAAATVLRGDEKLFF	-	TRBJ1-4	TRBV2	many
TGCAGTGCTAGAGTTGGGGAACAGCCCCAGCATTTT	CSARVGEQPQHF	-	TRBJ1-5	TRBV20-1	many
TGTGCCAGCAGTTCGCAGGGGGACATCACTGAAGCTTTCTTT	CASSSQGDITEAFF	TRBD1	TRBJ1-1	TRBV12-3/TRBV12-4	many
TGTGCCAGTAGTATATCAGGGGGTCGGAACACTGAAGCTTTCTTT	CASSISGGRNTEAFF	TRBD1	TRBJ1-1	TRBV19	-
-	CSVGPGLEGRFTDTQYF	-	TRBJ2-3	TRBV29-1	many
TGTGCCACCAGAGAACAGGGGGCAGGAAGCAATCAGCCCCAGCATTTT	CATREQGAGSNQPQHF	TRBD1	TRBJ1-5	TRBV24-1	once
TGTGCCAGCACCCCGTCAAGCGGGGAGTACGAGCAGTACTTC	CASTPSSGEYEQYF	TRBD2	TRBJ2-7	TRBV7-3	-
TGCAGCGTTGAAGAACATTCCGAAAAACTGTTTTTT	CSVEEHSEKLFF	-	TRBJ1-4	TRBV29-1	few